The clone carrying this T cell receptor beta chain has a handful of counts. Its antigen is currently unknown. The source of the sample is a study of PD-1 blockade in classical Hodgkin lymphoma. Study-wide context: It was nivolumab at 3 mg/kg, given intravenously every 2 weeks, that patients received. Study-wide points: Exclusion was the outcome for patients who began nivolumab under 1 year after ASCT.

The method was immunoSEQ multiplex PCR; TCRdb's version includes in-frame clones alone and lacks a portion of them. Among around 31,000 clones listed, approximately 79% were seen once. The time point denotes: cycle 4 day 1 (C4D1), after less than 7 weeks of nivolumab. Every patient relapsed after autologous stem cell transplantation, and brentuximab vedotin exposure varied. CD4+ T cells were purified from thawed PBMCs by negative selection. The source of this sequence is a human donor with classical Hodgkin lymphoma. Sequences were derived from CD4+ T cells from blood, sampled before the fourth cycle of nivolumab.

CDR3 coding DNA: TGTGCCAGCAGCTCCACGGGGGACCCCTCTGGAAACACCATATATTTT. Translating gives CASSSTGDPSGNTIYF. This chain uses TRBV7-9 with TRBJ1-3, with a possible D match to TRBD1 (5 bases). CDR1 and CDR2 (germline): SEHNR, FQNEAQ (reference sequence). The V gene lost 4 bases and the J gene lost 0 bases, with 13 bases spanning the gap. The CDR3 has 16 amino acids. The full variable domain, completed using reference TRBV7-9 and TRBJ1-3, is DTGVSQNPRHKITKRGQNVTFRCDPISEHNRLYWYRQTLGQGPEFLTYFQNEAQLEKSRLLSDRFSAERPKGSFSTLEIQRTEQGDSAMYLCASSSTGDPSGNTIYFGEGSWLTVV.